Listed below are T cell receptor beta chains from one sample, sequenced in a study of shared clonotypes between healthy human individuals. Some clones are missing from TCRdb's copy, which holds only in-frame ones; the method was immunoSEQ multiplex PCR. In the table there are around 340,000 clones, 73% of which are singletons. The sequenced sample was memory CD4+ T cells sorted from blood. These receptors all stem from a man in his thirties or forties in good health. CDR3s include the opening cysteine and the closing phenylalanine or tryptophan.

CDR3: CASTMGLAGGNQETQYF
V: TRBV13
J: TRBJ2-5
length: 17

CDR3: CASSLMGPSGYNEQFF
V: TRBV27
J: TRBJ2-1
length: 16

CDR3: CASIGGSGANVLTF
V: TRBV6-6
J: TRBJ2-6
length: 14

CDR3: CASSLPGDRGYEQYF
V: TRBV5-4
J: TRBJ2-7
length: 15

CDR3: CASNPNGNTIYF
V: TRBV6-1
J: TRBJ1-3
length: 12

CDR3: CASTSSMNTEAFF
V: TRBV7-2
J: TRBJ1-1
length: 13

CDR3: CASSSRGGTEAFF
V: TRBV7-9
J: TRBJ1-1
length: 13

CDR3: CASSESHEQYF
V: TRBV18
J: TRBJ2-7
length: 11

CDR3: CAFGQTTNEKLFF
V: TRBV30
J: TRBJ1-4
length: 13

CDR3: CASTQRSGATDTQYF
V: TRBV7-2
J: TRBJ2-3
length: 15

CDR3: CASSLGDRDSTDTQYF
V: TRBV5-1
J: TRBJ2-3
length: 16

CDR3: CASSLYSGIMHKAHQETQYF
V: TRBV28
J: TRBJ2-5
length: 20

CDR3: CASNRIGQGSYEQYF
V: TRBV13
J: TRBJ2-7
length: 15

CDR3: CASSSLTSGMETQYF
V: TRBV19
J: TRBJ2-5
length: 15

CDR3: CSVSRRTTWNEQFF
V: TRBV29-1
J: TRBJ2-1
length: 14

CDR3: CASSLRRTQRVAYEQYF
V: TRBV27
J: TRBJ2-7
length: 17

CDR3: CASSPQIMRTEAFF
V: TRBV7-4
J: TRBJ1-1
length: 14

CDR3: CASSDRTGGYGELFF
V: TRBV7-3
J: TRBJ2-2
length: 15

CDR3: CASSRTGGSDIQYF
V: TRBV6-1
J: TRBJ2-4
length: 14

CDR3: CASSLNPGYAFF
V: TRBV28
J: TRBJ1-1
length: 12

CDR3: CASSQPPGRRIEQYF
V: TRBV5-6
J: TRBJ2-7
length: 15

CDR3: CASSPSGVLSDTQYF
V: TRBV7-7
J: TRBJ2-3
length: 15

CDR3: CASCQREDFYNEQFF
V: TRBV2
J: TRBJ2-1
length: 15

CDR3: CASSVTSGGSGELFF
V: TRBV10-1
J: TRBJ2-2
length: 15

CDR3: CASSLGDYTDTQYF
V: TRBV5-8
J: TRBJ2-3
length: 14

CDR3: CASSLFPQGWEKLFF
V: TRBV27
J: TRBJ1-4
length: 15

CDR3: CASSLGRDREYEQYF
V: TRBV7-6
J: TRBJ2-7
length: 15

CDR3: CASRTRTEDYNEQFF
V: TRBV28
J: TRBJ2-1
length: 15

CDR3: CASSRDPPVNTEAFF
V: TRBV18
J: TRBJ1-1
length: 15

CDR3: CASRDRDGDEQFF
V: TRBV28
J: TRBJ2-1
length: 13

CDR3: CASSELNYEQYF
V: TRBV2
J: TRBJ2-7
length: 12

CDR3: CASSLTSSGPSYEQYF
V: TRBV13
J: TRBJ2-7
length: 16

CDR3: CASSLDSGVKFF
V: TRBV5-1
J: TRBJ2-1
length: 12

CDR3: CATYWMGVGTEAFF
V: TRBV28
J: TRBJ1-1
length: 14

CDR3: CASSDGLAGGMDTQYF
V: TRBV11-2
J: TRBJ2-3
length: 16

CDR3: CASSLSGRENQPQHF
V: TRBV7-2
J: TRBJ1-5
length: 15

CDR3: CASSPVAGRGTQYF
V: TRBV7-6
J: TRBJ2-5
length: 14

CDR3: CASSLLQPEAFF
V: TRBV28
J: TRBJ1-1
length: 12

CDR3: CASSLEAGVGTDTQYF
V: TRBV5-1
J: TRBJ2-3
length: 16

CDR3: CASSFGQDTGELFF
V: TRBV7-9
J: TRBJ2-2
length: 14